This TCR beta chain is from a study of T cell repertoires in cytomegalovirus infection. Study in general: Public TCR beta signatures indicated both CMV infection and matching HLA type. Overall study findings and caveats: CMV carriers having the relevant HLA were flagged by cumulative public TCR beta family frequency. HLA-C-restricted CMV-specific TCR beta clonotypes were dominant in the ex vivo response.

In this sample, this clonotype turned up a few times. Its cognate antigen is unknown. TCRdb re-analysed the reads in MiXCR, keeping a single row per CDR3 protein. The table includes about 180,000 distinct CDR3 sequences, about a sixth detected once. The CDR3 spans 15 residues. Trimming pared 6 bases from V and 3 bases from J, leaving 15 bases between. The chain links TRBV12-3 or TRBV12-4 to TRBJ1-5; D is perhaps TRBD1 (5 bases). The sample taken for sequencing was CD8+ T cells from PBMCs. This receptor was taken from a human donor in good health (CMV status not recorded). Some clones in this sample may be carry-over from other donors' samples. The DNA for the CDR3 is TGTGCCAGCAGGAGTTCGGGGGGATTCAATCAGCCCCAGCATTTT. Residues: CASRSSGGFNQPQHF.